The rows below give T cell receptor beta chains drawn from one sample of a study of cytomegalovirus exposure and HLA in healthy donors. The protocol was immunoSEQ multiplex PCR, while the TCRdb copy is restricted to in-frame clones and leaves out a portion. The data contain 100,000 or so clones, roughly 70% of them singletons. Sample: PBMCs. The receptors stem from a middle-aged man in good health and CMV-seropositive. Each CDR3 is given with its conserved first and last residue. Fields, in order: V gene, J gene, CDR3 length, CDR3 protein.

V: TRBV5-1
J: TRBJ1-3
length: 14
CDR3: CASSTDSSGNTIYF

V: TRBV9
J: TRBJ1-2
length: 18
CDR3: CASSAEVVGQGVDYGYTF

V: TRBV19
J: TRBJ1-5
length: 12
CDR3: CASSISLQPQHF

V: TRBV7-2
J: TRBJ2-4
length: 13
CDR3: CASSPKIVDIQYF

V: TRBV5-4
J: TRBJ1-2
length: 15
CDR3: CASSRYRGTNYGYTF

V: TRBV5-1
J: TRBJ2-7
length: 17
CDR3: CASSLGGSRTGAYEQYF

V: TRBV21-1
J: TRBJ1-1
length: 19
CDR3: CASSKTVGGEGRKNTEAFF

V: TRBV6-5
J: TRBJ1-2
length: 15
CDR3: CASSYSIRTGVGYTF

V: TRBV19
J: TRBJ1-1
length: 11
CDR3: CASRENTEAFF

V: TRBV7-2
J: TRBJ2-2
length: 16
CDR3: CASSDRLAGFTGELFF

V: TRBV5-6
J: TRBJ1-2
length: 16
CDR3: CASSRTRRRVTYGYTF